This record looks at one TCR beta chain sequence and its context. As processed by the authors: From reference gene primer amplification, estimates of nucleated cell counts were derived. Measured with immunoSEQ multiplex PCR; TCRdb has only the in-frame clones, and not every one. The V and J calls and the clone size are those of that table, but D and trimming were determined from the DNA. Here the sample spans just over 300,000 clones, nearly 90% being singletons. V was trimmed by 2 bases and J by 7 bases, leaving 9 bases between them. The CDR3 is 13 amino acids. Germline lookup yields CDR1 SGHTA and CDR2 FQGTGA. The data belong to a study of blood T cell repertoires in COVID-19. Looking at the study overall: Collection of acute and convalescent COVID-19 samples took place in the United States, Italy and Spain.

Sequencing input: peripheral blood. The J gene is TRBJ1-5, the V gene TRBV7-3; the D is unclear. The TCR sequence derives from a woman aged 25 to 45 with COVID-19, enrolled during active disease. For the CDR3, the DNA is TGTGCCAGCAGCTTAGAGGGTGGGCAGCCCCAGCATTTT. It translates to CASSLEGGQPQHF.